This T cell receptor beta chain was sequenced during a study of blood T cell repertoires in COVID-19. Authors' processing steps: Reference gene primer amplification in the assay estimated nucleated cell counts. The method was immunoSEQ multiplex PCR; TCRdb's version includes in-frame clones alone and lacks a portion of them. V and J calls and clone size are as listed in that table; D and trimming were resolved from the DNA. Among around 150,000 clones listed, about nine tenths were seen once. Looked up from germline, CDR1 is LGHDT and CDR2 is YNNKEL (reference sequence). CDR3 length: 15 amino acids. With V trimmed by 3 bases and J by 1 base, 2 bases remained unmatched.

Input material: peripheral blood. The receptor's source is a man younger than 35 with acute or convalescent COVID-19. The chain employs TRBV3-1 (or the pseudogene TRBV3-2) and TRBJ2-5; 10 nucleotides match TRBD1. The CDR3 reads CASSQDRGSQETQYF. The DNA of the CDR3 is TGTGCCAGCAGCCAGGACAGGGGGTCCCAAGAGACCCAGTACTTC.